The clone carrying this T cell receptor (beta chain) showed up many times. The antigen remains undetermined. The data belong to a study of T cell repertoires in cytomegalovirus infection. Study-level findings and limits: Ex vivo, HLA-C-restricted CMV-specific TCR beta clonotypes prevailed over the rest of the response. The cumulative frequency of public TCR beta families distinguished individuals who carried CMV together with the relevant HLA.

Trimming stripped 5 bases from V and 9 bases from J, with 14 bases between. CDR3 length equals 13 residues. Looked up from germline, CDR1 is SGHVS and CDR2 is FNYEAQ. One entry per CDR3 protein results from TCRdb running MiXCR on the reads. The sample records 300,000 to 450,000 distinct CDR3 sequences, 15% to 20% being singletons. Specimen: PBMCs. V and J are TRBV7-6 and TRBJ2-1, with D tentatively TRBD1 (6 bases). This sequence originates from a human donor in good health (CMV status not recorded). Some clones in this sample may be carry-over from other donors' samples. The CDR3 region is CASSTWTEGEQFF. The DNA for the CDR3 is TGTGCCAGCAGCACGTGGACAGAGGGTGAGCAGTTCTTC. The whole variable domain, remainder taken from reference TRBV7-6 and TRBJ2-1, is GAGVSQSPRYKVTKRGQDVALRCDPISGHVSLYWYRQALGQGPEFLTYFNYEAQQDKSGLPNDRFSAERPEGSISTLTIQRTEQRDSAMYRCASSTWTEGEQFFGPGTRLTVL.